Listed here are 7 T cell receptor beta chains from one sample, sequenced in a study of blood T cell repertoires in COVID-19. Sequenced by immunoSEQ multiplex PCR; TCRdb stores in-frame clones only, minus some. This repertoire shows about 260,000 clones, about 90% found once; its top ten account for 2.3%. Sequenced input: peripheral blood. The source is a woman between 50 and 59 years old with acute or convalescent COVID-19.

This clone was seen a handful of times. V gene TRBV7-2 combines with J gene TRBJ1-6; a weak D match, TRBD1 (5 bases). From germline, CDR1 is SGHTA and CDR2 FQGNSA. Trimming took off 2 bases at V and 9 bases at J, with 14 bases between the two ends. CDR3 length: 15 residues. CDR3: CASSLFGGMGSPLHF. The DNA of the CDR3 is TGTGCCAGCAGCTTATTCGGGGGAATGGGTTCACCCCTCCACTTT.

V and J are TRBV5-1 and TRBJ1-2; 10 nucleotides match TRBD1. CDR1 is SGHRS and CDR2 is YFSETQ in the germline V gene. The CDR3 is 16 amino acids. V trimming: 5 bases; J trimming: 1 base; junction bases outside the gene matches: 8. In DNA form, the CDR3 reads TGCGCCAGCAGGCCGGGACAGGGGTCGATTAACTATGGCTACACCTTC. Its protein is CASRPGQGSINYGYTF.

The CDR3 DNA is TGTGCCAGCAGACTAAAAGTAAGGGGCCCTCCTCAGAACACTGAAGCTTTCTTT. Its translation: CASRLKVRGPPQNTEAFF. The rearrangement joins TRBV5-5 to TRBJ1-1, with D maybe TRBD1 (5 bases). Germline V gives CDR1 SGHKS, CDR2 YYEKEE (reference sequence). The CDR3 is 18 amino acids. V lost 5 bases and J 1 base, leaving 24 bases between the germline ends.

The chain links TRBV15 to TRBJ1-2; 7 positions match TRBD1. Looked up from germline, CDR1 is LNHNV and CDR2 is YYDKDF (reference sequence). J gave up 5 bases and V 1 base, and 4 bases lay outside the gene matches. The CDR3 extends over 14 amino acids. CDR3 nucleotides: TGTGCCACCAGCAGAGGACAGGGCCTATATGGCTACACCTTC. This translates into CATSRGQGLYGYTF.

The chain carries TRBV30 and TRBJ1-1, with D maybe TRBD1 (5 bases). V was pared by 5 bases and J by 2 bases, with 12 bases between. Germline CDR1 reads GTSNPN; CDR2 reads SVGIG (reference sequence). CDR3 length: 13 residues. The CDR3 nucleotides are TGTGCCTGGGGATGGGGGGTAAACACTGAAGCTTTCTTT. Translation: CAWGWGVNTEAFF.

The chain employs TRBV15 and TRBJ2-7, with D maybe TRBD1 (5 bases). CDR1 LNHNV and CDR2 YYDKDF come from the germline V gene (reference sequence). Deletions cut 0 bases from V and 6 bases from J, with 9 bases between. CDR3 length: 13 residues. DNA for the CDR3: TGTGCCACCAGCAGAGATCAGGGTAGCGAGCAGTACTTC. It yields the protein CATSRDQGSEQYF.

The chain recombines TRBV7-2 with TRBJ2-7; D call uncertain. The V and J ends lost 1 base and 6 bases respectively, with 16 bases between them. The CDR3 is made up of 15 amino acids. Germline loops: CDR1 SGHTA, CDR2 FQGNSA. CDR3 nucleotides: TGTGCCAGCAGCTTAGGGCGTGTTAGTCAGGTCGAGCAGTACTTC. It translates to CASSLGRVSQVEQYF.